Following are 8 T cell receptor beta chains from one sample sequenced in a study of blood T cell repertoires in COVID-19. Assay used: immunoSEQ multiplex PCR; TCRdb lists only in-frame clones, some missing. The sample has tens of thousands of clones; about 80% are singletons. Sequences were obtained from peripheral blood. These TCRs come from a woman between 70 and 85 years old with acute or convalescent COVID-19.

V and J are TRBV7-9 and TRBJ1-6; 8 bases agree with TRBD1. This CDR3 is 16 amino acids long. Germline V lookup: CDR1 SEHNR, CDR2 FQNEAQ (reference sequence). V was pared by 5 bases and J by 9 bases, with 12 bases of the junction left unmatched. CDR3 in DNA: TGTGCCAGCAGCCAGGGACAGGTGGTCGGGGGTTCACCCCTCCACTTT. Translation: CASSQGQVVGGSPLHF.

The chain couples TRBV7-2 to TRBJ1-2; TRBD1 might be the D (5 bases). The CDR3 is 16 amino acids. CDR1 and CDR2 (germline): SGHTA, FQGNSA. V was shortened by 5 bases and J by 4 bases, with 20 bases between the two germline ends. Here the CDR3 reads CASSRDSGGRLYGYTF. Here the CDR3 DNA reads TGTGCCAGCAGCCGGGACTCCGGGGGGAGGCTCTATGGCTACACCTTC.

CDR3 residues: CASSSTGLSGNTIYF. The CDR3 DNA reads as TGTGCCAGCAGTTCGACAGGCCTCTCTGGAAACACCATATATTTT. This chain connects TRBV27 to TRBJ1-3; D perhaps matches TRBD1 (6 bases). The V gene lost 4 bases and the J gene lost 0 bases, with 10 bases spanning the gap. Per germline, CDR1 MNHEY and CDR2 SMNVEV (reference sequence). The CDR3 spans 15 residues.

The chain combines TRBV2 with TRBJ1-5; D call uncertain. The CDR3 spans 15 residues. Trimming took off 4 bases at V and 5 bases at J, with 15 bases between the two ends. Germline V gene sequence: CDR1 SNHLY, CDR2 FYNNEI. The CDR3 DNA is TGTGCCAGCAGTGTACTAGGGAATGGGGATCAGCCCCAGCATTTT. Encoded protein: CASSVLGNGDQPQHF.

The chain uses TRBV9 and TRBJ2-7, with a possible D match to TRBD1 (5 bases). V lost 4 bases to trimming and J lost 4 bases, with 15 bases between them. Per germline, CDR1 SGDLS and CDR2 YYNGEE. The CDR3 spans 14 residues. For the CDR3, the DNA is TGTGCCAGCAGCCCCCTAAGGGGCCTGTACGAGCAGTACTTC. Translating it yields CASSPLRGLYEQYF.

This clone was counted only a few times. This chain connects TRBV6-4 to TRBJ1-2; D might be TRBD1 (6 bases). The CDR3 is 13 residues long. Trimming took 4 bases from V and 5 from J, leaving 11 bases between them. CDR1 MRHNA and CDR2 SNTAGT come from the germline V gene. The CDR3 nucleotides are TGTGCCAGCAGTGCGGAACAGGGATATGGCTACACCTTC. Translating it yields CASSAEQGYGYTF.

The chain couples TRBV10-2 to TRBJ1-1; 12 positions agree with TRBD1. Per germline, CDR1 WSHSY and CDR2 SAAADI. The CDR3 loop spans 18 amino acids. With V trimmed by 7 bases and J by 3 bases, 15 bases remained unmatched. CDR3 amino acids: CASTLRWGTGGQDTEAFF. The CDR3 region has the DNA TGCGCCAGCACCCTGAGGTGGGGGACAGGGGGCCAGGACACTGAAGCTTTCTTT.

This clone has just a few counts. The CDR3 reads CASNSVRDSSYEQYF. The CDR3 DNA sequence: TGTGCCAGCAACTCGGTCAGGGACAGCTCCTACGAGCAGTACTTC. The rearrangement links TRBV27 to TRBJ2-7; 7 bases line up with TRBD1. The CDR3 covers 15 residues. The germline CDR1 and CDR2 sequences are MNHEY and SMNVEV (reference sequence). Germline trimming cut 7 bases from V and 0 bases from J; bases unmatched to any gene: 9.